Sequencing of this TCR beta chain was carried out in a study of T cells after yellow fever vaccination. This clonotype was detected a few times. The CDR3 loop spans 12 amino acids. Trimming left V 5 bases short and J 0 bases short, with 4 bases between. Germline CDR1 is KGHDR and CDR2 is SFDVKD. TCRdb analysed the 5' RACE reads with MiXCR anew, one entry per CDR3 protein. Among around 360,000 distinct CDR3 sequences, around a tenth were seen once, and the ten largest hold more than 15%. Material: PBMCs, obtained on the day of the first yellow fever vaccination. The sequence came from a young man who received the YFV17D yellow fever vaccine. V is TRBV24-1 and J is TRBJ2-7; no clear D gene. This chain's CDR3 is CATSGLSYEQYF. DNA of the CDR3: TGTGCCACCAGTGGGCTCTCCTACGAGCAGTACTTC.